Shown below are 25 T cell receptor beta chains from a single sample sequenced in a study of T cell repertoires in cytomegalovirus infection. For these TCRs, the target antigens are not known. TCRdb reprocessed the reads with MiXCR, giving one entry per CDR3 protein. The table lists around 900,000 distinct CDR3 sequences, less than 35% of them singletons. The specimen comprised cultured CD8+ T cells from PBMCs, sampled from culture after CMV antigen stimulation. These receptors came from a human donor in good health (CMV status not recorded). Some clones in this sample may be carry-over from other donors' samples.

This clonotype has at least ten counts. V is TRBV7-6 and J is TRBJ2-1; no clear D. The germline CDR1 and CDR2 sequences are SGHVS and FNYEAQ. Deletions cut 6 bases from V and 4 bases from J, with 10 bases between. This CDR3 comprises 13 residues. The DNA of the CDR3 is TGTGCCAGCAGTCCAGACCGGTACAATGAGCAGTTCTTC. Its protein is CASSPDRYNEQFF.

V and J are TRBV6-5 and TRBJ2-7, with TRBD1 matching over 9 bases. There are 15 residues in the CDR3. The V segment lost 6 bases and the J segment 3 bases; nucleotides outside the gene matches: 9. Per the germline V gene, CDR1 is MNHEY and CDR2 is SVGAGI. The CDR3 sequence: CASREGQGSSYEQYF. Written as DNA, the CDR3 is TGTGCCAGCAGAGAGGGACAGGGAAGTAGCTACGAGCAGTACTTC.

This clonotype was picked up many times. This chain joins TRBV7-8 and TRBJ2-7; 8 nucleotides align to TRBD1. CDR1 SGHVS and CDR2 FQNEAQ come from the germline V gene. J gave up 2 bases and V 6 bases, and 15 bases lay outside the gene matches. The CDR3 runs 17 residues. CDR3 sequence (DNA): TGTGCCAGCAGGGGCTTCAACATAAGGACAGGGACCTACGAGCAGTACTTC. Translation gives CASRGFNIRTGTYEQYF.

Only a few counts were recorded for this clonotype. This CDR3 reads CASRSKGATEAFF. Written as DNA, the CDR3 is TGTGCCAGCAGAAGTAAGGGGGCCACTGAAGCTTTCTTT. This chain uses TRBV7-9 with TRBJ1-1, with 7 bases that match TRBD1. This CDR3 contains 13 residues. Germline loops: CDR1 SEHNR, CDR2 FQNEAQ (reference sequence). The V and J ends lost 6 bases and 4 bases, in that order; junction bases with no gene match: 5.

Only a few counts were recorded for this clonotype. This chain uses TRBV2 with TRBJ1-2; a weak D match, TRBD1 (5 bases). CDR3 size: 11 residues. V gave up 11 bases and J gave up 7 bases, with 14 bases separating them. CDR1 is SNHLY, CDR2 FYNNEI, per germline. The CDR3 loop is CALRGGAGYTF. CDR3 nucleotides: TGTGCCCTAAGGGGAGGGGCTGGCTACACCTTC.

Only a few counts were recorded for this clonotype. This chain links TRBV7-9 with TRBJ2-1; 9 bases are a match to TRBD1. There are 14 residues in the CDR3. Germline V gives CDR1 SEHNR, CDR2 FQNEAQ (reference sequence). Losses at the gene ends were 6 bases for V and 9 bases for J; bases not matched to a gene: 9. CDR3 coding DNA: TGTGCCAGCAGTGACAGGGGGAGTGTAGGTGAGCAGTTCTTC. This sequence encodes CASSDRGSVGEQFF.

V usage is TRBV6-5 and J usage is TRBJ1-2; no firm D call. With 0 bases removed from V and 2 bases from J, the gap between germline ends came to 13 bases. The CDR3 has 16 amino acids. Looked up from germline, CDR1 is MNHEY and CDR2 is SVGAGI. DNA of the CDR3: TGTGCCAGCAGTTACTCAGTTACTTCTGGGAACTATGGCTACACCTTC. As protein: CASSYSVTSGNYGYTF.

V gene TRBV7-8 combines with J gene TRBJ1-4, with a weak D call TRBD1 (6 bases). Germline V gene lookup returns CDR1 SGHVS and CDR2 FQNEAQ. V shed 1 base and J shed 0 bases, with 15 bases lying between them. The CDR3 covers 18 residues. The CDR3 DNA is TGTGCCAGCAGCTTAGATTATGGGGGGCCTACAACTAATGAAAAACTGTTTTTT. The encoded protein is CASSLDYGGPTTNEKLFF.

The chain is built from TRBV6-5 and TRBJ1-1, with no clear D. V lost 0 bases, J lost 1 base, and 9 bases lay in between. CDR1 and CDR2 (germline): MNHEY, SVGAGI. This CDR3 is built from 15 residues. The CDR3 nucleotides are TGTGCCAGCAGTTACTCAGTGGAAAGGAACACTGAAGCTTTCTTT. It translates to CASSYSVERNTEAFF.

This chain links TRBV4-1 with TRBJ2-3; 11 bases fit TRBD2. There are 17 residues in the CDR3. CDR1 MGHRA and CDR2 YSYEKL come from the germline V gene. Unmatched junction bases numbered 9, after V lost 0 bases and J lost 7 bases. CDR3: CASSQEGFSGGAHTQYF. In DNA, the CDR3 is TGCGCCAGCAGCCAAGAGGGGTTTAGCGGGGGGGCACATACGCAGTATTTT.

This clonotype was recorded a few times. The CDR3 DNA reads TGTGCCAGCGGGGGTCTCACCGGGGAGCTGTTTTTT. Its protein is CASGGLTGELFF. V gene TRBV6-6 combines with J gene TRBJ2-2, with D possibly being TRBD1 or TRBD2 (5 bases each). Trimming took 8 bases from V and 4 from J, leaving 8 bases between them. The CDR3 spans 12 residues. Looked up from germline, CDR1 is MNHNY and CDR2 is SVGAGI (reference sequence).

This clonotype occurred many times. The V and J genes are TRBV10-1 and TRBJ2-2; D is unresolved. V was clipped by 2 bases and J by 4 bases, with 2 bases between them. This CDR3 is built from 12 residues. Germline values: CDR1 WNHNN, CDR2 SYGVQD (reference sequence). Written as DNA, the CDR3 is TGCGCCAGCAGTGAGGGCACCGGGGAGCTGTTTTTT. Translating gives CASSEGTGELFF.

This clonotype was seen at least ten times. The J gene is TRBJ2-3, the V gene TRBV6-1; D could derive from TRBD1 or TRBD2 (5 bases each). Germline CDR1 reads MNHNS; CDR2 reads SASEGT. The length of the CDR3 is 16 residues. The germline V and J ends were trimmed by 0 bases and 7 bases, with 17 bases remaining between them. The chain's CDR3 is CASSEAPWGPGHTQYF. The CDR3 DNA reads TGTGCCAGCAGTGAAGCGCCGTGGGGACCTGGACATACGCAGTATTTT.

The chain combines TRBV4-1 with TRBJ1-2; a possible D gene is TRBD1 (6 bases). Between the trimmed V and J ends, which lost 0 bases and 7 bases, there was a span of 9 bases. This CDR3 comprises 13 residues. Germline lookup yields CDR1 MGHRA and CDR2 YSYEKL. The CDR3 bases are TGCGCCAGCAGCCAAGATTTGACAGGTGGCTACACCTTC. Translated: CASSQDLTGGYTF.

This clonotype was found many times. This chain connects TRBV7-2 to TRBJ2-1; D is ambiguous. Trimming removed 0 bases from V and 4 bases from J, with 10 bases in between. Germline V lookup: CDR1 SGHTA, CDR2 FQGNSA. The CDR3 loop spans 15 amino acids. The CDR3 here is CASSLARSGYNEQFF. DNA for the CDR3: TGTGCCAGCAGCTTAGCCCGTTCCGGATACAATGAGCAGTTCTTC.

About this clonotype itself: A much larger clone differs from this one at a single base, so this may be a read error. The chain links TRBV7-6 to TRBJ2-7, with unresolved D. This CDR3 has 14 residues. Germline-derived CDR1 and CDR2 are SGHVS and FNYEAQ. The CDR3 bases are TGTGTCAGCAGCTTAGAGGTCAGTTCCTACGAGCAGTACGTC. Protein sequence: CVSSLEVSSYEQYV.

Turning to this clonotype: The junction departs from germline at one end; a sequencing error may be responsible. The gene calls are TRBV7-6 and TRBJ2-7; no clear D gene. The germline CDR1 and CDR2 sequences are SGHVS and FNYEAQ. The CDR3 has 13 residues. The CDR3 spells CASSFGMGYEQYF. CDR3 nucleotide sequence: TGTGCTAGCAGCTTTGGAATGGGTTACGAGCAGTACTTC.

The chain couples TRBV5-1 to TRBJ2-5, with 9 bases identical to TRBD2. The germline gives CDR1 SGHRS, CDR2 YFSETQ. The ends lost 4 bases at V and 2 bases at J; junction bases unmatched: 9. The CDR3 has 16 amino acids. The CDR3 is CASSQPSSGVQETQYF. The CDR3 nucleotides are TGCGCCAGCAGCCAACCTTCTAGCGGGGTACAAGAGACCCAGTACTTC.

The chain employs TRBV4-3 and TRBJ1-1; D may be TRBD1 (5 bases). V shed 4 bases and J shed 5 bases, with 14 bases lying between them. CDR1 LGHNA and CDR2 YSLEER come from the germline V gene. The CDR3 loop spans 14 amino acids. This CDR3 reads CASSRGGIGTEAFF. CDR3 bases: TGCGCCAGCAGCCGCGGGGGTATTGGAACTGAAGCTTTCTTT.

This clonotype was observed at least ten times. The genes are TRBV7-2 and TRBJ1-6; D unclear. Germline V lookup: CDR1 SGHTA, CDR2 FQGNSA. CDR3 length: 15 amino acids. Trimming stripped 5 bases from V and 9 bases from J, with 17 bases between. The CDR3 reads CASSPPGLVFSPLHF. The CDR3 region has the DNA TGTGCCAGCAGCCCCCCGGGTTTGGTCTTTTCACCCCTCCACTTT.

The chain is built from TRBV5-6 and TRBJ2-7, with D tentatively TRBD1 or TRBD2 (6 bases each). This CDR3 is built from 15 residues. Per germline, CDR1 SGHDT and CDR2 YYEEEE. V lost 0 bases, J lost 0 bases, and 10 bases lay in between. This chain's CDR3 is CASSLGGTTSYEQYF. CDR3 DNA: TGTGCCAGCAGCTTGGGCGGGACAACCTCCTACGAGCAGTACTTC.

With respect to this clonotype: The conserved phenylalanine or tryptophan is not found at the CDR3 terminus, so this likely reflects a read error. This chain uses TRBV4-1 with TRBJ2-1; D perhaps matches TRBD2 (6 bases). The CDR3 loop spans 18 amino acids. Germline V gene lookup returns CDR1 MGHRA and CDR2 YSYEKL. Trimming left V 0 bases short and J 0 bases short, with 15 bases between. The chain's CDR3 is CASSQELVDGGSYNEQFL. CDR3 nucleotides: TGCGCCAGCAGCCAAGAGTTAGTAGACGGGGGCTCCTACAATGAGCAGTTCCTC.

This clonotype showed up just a few times. The V and J genes are TRBV6-6 and TRBJ2-3; no clear D. Germline CDR1 is MNHNY and CDR2 is SVGAGI (reference sequence). V shed 4 bases and J shed 5 bases, with 13 bases lying between them. This CDR3 is built from 14 residues. The CDR3 loop reads CASSSRALRDTQYF. The CDR3 DNA reads as TGTGCCAGCAGTTCTCGGGCACTGAGAGATACGCAGTATTTT.

Comment on this clonotype: At one boundary the junction diverges from the germline segment, which might be a read error. This chain uses TRBV5-3 with TRBJ1-1; D remains unclear. TRBV5-3 is identified as an open reading frame with a role that is uncertain. CDR3 length: 17 amino acids. The CDR3 region is CASSLEGRNGLATEAFF. CDR3 bases: TGTGCCAGCAGCTTGGAGGGCCGGAATGGGTTGGCCACTGAAGCTTTCTTT.

The chain has TRBV10-3 and TRBJ1-6; 9 bases agree with TRBD1. From germline, CDR1 is ENHRY and CDR2 SYGVKD. Trimming removed 10 bases from V and 0 bases from J; junction bases left unmatched: 10. The length of the CDR3 is 17 residues. The CDR3 loop is CATRDRARSSYNSPLHF. The CDR3 DNA sequence: TGTGCCACCCGGGACAGGGCCCGGAGCTCCTATAATTCACCCCTCCACTTT.